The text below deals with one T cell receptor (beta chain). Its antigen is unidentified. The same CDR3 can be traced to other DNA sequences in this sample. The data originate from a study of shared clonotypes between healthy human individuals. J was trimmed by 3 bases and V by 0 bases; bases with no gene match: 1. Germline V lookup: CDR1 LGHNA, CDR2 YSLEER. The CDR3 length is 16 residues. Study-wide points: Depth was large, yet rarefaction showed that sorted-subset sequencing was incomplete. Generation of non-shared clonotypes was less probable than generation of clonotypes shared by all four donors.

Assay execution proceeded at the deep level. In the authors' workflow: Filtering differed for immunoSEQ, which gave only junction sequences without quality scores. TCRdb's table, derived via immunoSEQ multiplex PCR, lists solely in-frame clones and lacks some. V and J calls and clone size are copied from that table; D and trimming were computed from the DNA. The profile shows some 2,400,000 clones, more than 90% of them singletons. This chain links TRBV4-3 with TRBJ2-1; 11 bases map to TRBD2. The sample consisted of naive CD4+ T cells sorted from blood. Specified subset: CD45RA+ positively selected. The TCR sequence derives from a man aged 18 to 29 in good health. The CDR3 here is CASSQEGLAGYNEQFF. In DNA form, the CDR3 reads TGCGCCAGCAGCCAAGAAGGACTAGCGGGCTACAATGAGCAGTTCTTC.